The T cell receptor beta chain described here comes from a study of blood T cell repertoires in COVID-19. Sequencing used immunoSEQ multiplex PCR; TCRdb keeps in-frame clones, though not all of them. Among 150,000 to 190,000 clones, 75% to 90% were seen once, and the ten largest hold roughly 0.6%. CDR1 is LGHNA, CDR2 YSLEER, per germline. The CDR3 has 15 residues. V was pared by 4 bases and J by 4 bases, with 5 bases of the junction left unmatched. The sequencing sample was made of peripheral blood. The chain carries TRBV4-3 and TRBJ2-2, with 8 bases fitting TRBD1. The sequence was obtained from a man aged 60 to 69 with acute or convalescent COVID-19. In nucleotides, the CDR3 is TGCGCCAGCAGCCGCTACGGGACAGGCACCGGGGAGCTGTTTTTT. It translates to CASSRYGTGTGELFF.